Listed below are T cell receptor beta chains from one sample, sequenced in a study of response to subunit inactivated influenza vaccine. From the RT-PCR reads, TCRdb called clonotypes with MiXCR, one entry per CDR3 protein. The sample lists under 200,000 distinct CDR3 sequences, roughly a tenth seen once, with roughly 33% in the top ten. This specimen was CD8+ T cells sorted from PBMCs, taken approximately 25 months after vaccination. These receptors all stem from a man aged 50 to 75 who received an inactivated influenza vaccine. CDR3s include the opening cysteine and the closing phenylalanine or tryptophan. A D gene is named only where the DNA matches it firmly. Clone size is not always given. Where it is, it says once, few, many or a class for expanded clones.

clone_size,v_call,j_call,d_call,cdr3_nt,cdr3_aa
few,TRBV14,TRBJ2-2,.,TGTGCCAGCAGCCAAAGTACGTGGGAGGCGAACACCGGGGAGCTGTTTTTT,CASSQSTWEANTGELFF
few,TRBV7-8,TRBJ2-3,TRBD2,TGTGCCAGCAGCTTCTTGGTCGCGGGAGCCTCCACAGATACGCAGTATTTT,CASSFLVAGASTDTQYF
.,TRBV15,TRBJ1-1,.,TGTGCCACCAGCAGAGGGTACGAGACTGAAGCTTTCTTT,CATSRGYETEAFF
.,TRBV7-9,TRBJ2-1,.,TGTGCCAGCTTACGGGGGCACAATGAGCAGTTCTTC,CASLRGHNEQFF
medium-sized,TRBV28,TRBJ2-1,.,TGTGCCAGCAGTTTATTCCTAGGGCCTAAGCCTTACAATGAGCAGTTCTTC,CASSLFLGPKPYNEQFF
once,TRBV15,TRBJ2-1,TRBD1,TGTGCCACCAGCAGAGGCAGACAGGGGCCCTACAATGAGCAGTTCTTC,CATSRGRQGPYNEQFF
many,TRBV28,TRBJ1-1,TRBD1,TGTGCCAGCAGTCCCAGGGGGGGGAACACTGAAGCTTTCTTT,CASSPRGGNTEAFF
.,TRBV28,TRBJ1-5,.,TGTGCCAGCAGTTTATGGATCCAGCCTAATAGCAATCAGCCCCAGCATTTT,CASSLWIQPNSNQPQHF
few,TRBV29-1,TRBJ2-2,.,TGCAGCGTTGATAGGGGCGGGTACACCGGGGAGCTGTTTTTT,CSVDRGGYTGELFF
.,TRBV7-9,TRBJ2-2,.,TGTGCCAGCAGCTTTTATCGGGACACCGGGGAGCTGTTTTTT,CASSFYRDTGELFF
few,TRBV21-1,TRBJ2-1,.,TGTGCCAGCAGCAAGGAGAGGACTAGAGTCAATGAGCAGTTCTTC,CASSKERTRVNEQFF
few,TRBV5-5,TRBJ1-5,.,TGTGCCAGCAGCCCCGGAAGGGCCAATCAGCCCCAGCATTTT,CASSPGRANQPQHF
.,TRBV5-1,TRBJ1-5,.,TGCGCCAGCAGCTTGGATGCGGGGGCTGGTCAGCCCCAGCATTTT,CASSLDAGAGQPQHF
few,TRBV9,TRBJ2-3,TRBD1,TGTGCCAGCAGCGCCGAAGGGACAGGGGGGGATACGCAGTATTTT,CASSAEGTGGDTQYF
few,TRBV13,TRBJ2-3,.,TGTGCCAGCAGCTCCCCTACTACTAGCACAGATACGCAGTATTTT,CASSSPTTSTDTQYF
few,TRBV19,TRBJ2-3,TRBD2,TGTGCCAGTAGTATGCTTAGCGGGGGGCCAGATACGCAGTATTTT,CASSMLSGGPDTQYF
.,TRBV7-9,TRBJ2-1,TRBD1,TGTGCCAGCAGCTCCCGGGGACAGGCGAATGAGCAGTTCTTC,CASSSRGQANEQFF
.,TRBV9,TRBJ2-7,TRBD2,TGTCCCAGCAGCGAAACCGGGACTAGCGGGAGTGGCGAGCAGTACTTC,CPSSETGTSGSGEQYF
few,TRBV15,TRBJ2-3,.,TGTGCCGCCGGGGGACTCCCGGGAGATACGCAGTATTTT,CAAGGLPGDTQYF
few,TRBV27,TRBJ1-1,.,TGTGCCAGCTCGGGGGTGGGTACTGAAGCTTTCTTT,CASSGVGTEAFF
.,TRBV28,TRBJ2-7,.,TGTGCCAGCAGTCGGGACCACTACTACGAGCAGTACTTC,CASSRDHYYEQYF
many,TRBV6-5,TRBJ2-1,.,TGTGCCAGCAGCGGGGACTACAATGAGCAGTTCTTC,CASSGDYNEQFF
many,TRBV10-3,TRBJ2-3,.,TGTGCCATCACCCCTAGCGACGGAGATACGCAGTATTTT,CAITPSDGDTQYF
.,TRBV6-1,TRBJ1-1,.,TGTGCCAGCACCGAGGGGATAGCTGAAGCTTTCTTT,CASTEGIAEAFF
few,TRBV29-1,TRBJ2-2,TRBD2,TGCAGCGCATGGGGACTAGCGGGCACCGGGGAGCTGTTTTTT,CSAWGLAGTGELFF
.,TRBV19,TRBJ2-3,TRBD2,TGTGCCGGAAAGCGGGGCGGCCCAGATACGCAGTATTTT,CAGKRGGPDTQYF
.,TRBV14,TRBJ1-2,TRBD1,TGTGCCAGCAGCCGATGGGACAGCTACTATGGCTACACCTTC,CASSRWDSYYGYTF
once,TRBV6-2/TRBV6-3,TRBJ2-1,.,TGTGCCAGCAGCAGGGACCTTAAGCAGTTCTTC,CASSRDLKQFF
many,TRBV12-3/TRBV12-4,TRBJ2-3,TRBD2,TGTGCCAGCCACCTAGCGGGGGGGATAACAGATACGCAGTATTTT,CASHLAGGITDTQYF
few,TRBV4-2,TRBJ2-1,TRBD2,TGTGCCAGCAGCCAGGAGACCGGACTAGCGGGGTGGAATGAGCAGTTCTTC,CASSQETGLAGWNEQFF
many,TRBV7-9,TRBJ2-7,.,TGTGCCAGCAGCTTATCGAACAGGGTAACCGAGCAGTACTTC,CASSLSNRVTEQYF
few,TRBV7-8,TRBJ2-7,.,TGTGCCAGCAGCTTAGCTCAGGGTGCGGGTCTTTACGAGCAGTACTTC,CASSLAQGAGLYEQYF
few,TRBV28,TRBJ1-2,TRBD1,TGTGCCAGCAGGGCTGGACAGGCTTATGGCTACACCTTC,CASRAGQAYGYTF
few,TRBV2,TRBJ2-7,.,TGTGCCAGCAGCGCTAGCGTCGGTAGTTTCGAGCAGTACTTC,CASSASVGSFEQYF
many,TRBV5-1,TRBJ2-5,TRBD1,TGCGCCAGCAGCCCGACAGGGGTCAGTACGGAGACCCAGTACTTC,CASSPTGVSTETQYF
few,TRBV30,TRBJ2-7,TRBD2,TGTGCCTGGAGTGGACTAGCGGGATACGAGCAGTACTTC,CAWSGLAGYEQYF
many,TRBV29-1,TRBJ1-2,.,TGCAGCGTCCGTCCGAGTCGTGCCGAAGCCGGGACCTTC,CSVRPSRAEAGTF
.,TRBV5-5,TRBJ2-7,.,TGTGCCAGCAGCTTCCGGGACACCACTTCCTACGAGCAGTACTTC,CASSFRDTTSYEQYF
.,TRBV7-9,TRBJ2-4,.,TGTGCCAGCAGCTTAGTGAGTCGGGGCGCGAACATTCAGTACTTC,CASSLVSRGANIQYF
many,TRBV19,TRBJ2-2,TRBD1,TGTGCCAGTAGTATAGAGGACAGGGATCTCACCGGGGAGCTGTTTTTT,CASSIEDRDLTGELFF
few,TRBV28,TRBJ2-3,.,TGTGCCAGCAGTTCACGGGGAGCCGTCTCAGATACGCAGTATTTT,CASSSRGAVSDTQYF